This TCR beta chain was obtained from a study of patients and donors after allogeneic stem cell transplantation. The CDR3 is 15 amino acids. V shed 5 bases, J shed 4 bases, and the junction held 3 bases outside the gene matches. Germline loops: CDR1 MNHEY, CDR2 SVGEGT. Each CDR3 protein is one row after TCRdb ran MiXCR on the RT-PCR reads. The sample has about 74,000 distinct CDR3 sequences, 26% seen once. The rearrangement links TRBV6-2 or TRBV6-3 to TRBJ2-1, with 12 bases identical to TRBD2. The source of this sequence is a human donor who was either an allogeneic HSCT recipient or a stem cell or donor lymphocyte infusion donor (not recorded which). It is not recorded whose cells these are; they may come from a transplant donor. Sequenced sample: blood, either unsorted or a sorted T cell fraction (not recorded which). This CDR3 is CASSPSGRAYNEQFF. Here the CDR3 DNA reads TGTGCCAGCAGTCCTAGCGGGAGGGCTTACAATGAGCAGTTCTTC.